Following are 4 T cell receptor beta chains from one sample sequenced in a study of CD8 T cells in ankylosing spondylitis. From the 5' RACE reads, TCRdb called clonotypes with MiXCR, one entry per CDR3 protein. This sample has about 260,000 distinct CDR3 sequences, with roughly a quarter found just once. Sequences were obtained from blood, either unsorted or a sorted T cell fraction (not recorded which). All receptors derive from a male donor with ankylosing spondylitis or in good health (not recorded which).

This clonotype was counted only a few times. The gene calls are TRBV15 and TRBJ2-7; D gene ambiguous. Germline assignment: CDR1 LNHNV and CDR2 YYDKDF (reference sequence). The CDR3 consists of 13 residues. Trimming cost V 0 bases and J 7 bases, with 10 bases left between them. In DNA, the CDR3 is TGTGCCACCAGCAGAGACTGGGTCGGTGAGCAGTACTTC. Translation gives CATSRDWVGEQYF. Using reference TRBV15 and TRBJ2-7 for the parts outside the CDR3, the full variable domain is DAMVIQNPRYQVTQFGKPVTLSCSQTLNHNVMYWYQQKSSQAPKLLFHYYDKDFNNEADTPDNFQSRRPNTSFCFLDIRSPGLGDTAMYLCATSRDWVGEQYFGPGTRLTVT.

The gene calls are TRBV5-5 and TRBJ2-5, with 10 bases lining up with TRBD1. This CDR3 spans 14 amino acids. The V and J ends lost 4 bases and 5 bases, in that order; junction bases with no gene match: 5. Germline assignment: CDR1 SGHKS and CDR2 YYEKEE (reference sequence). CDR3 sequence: CASSMTGGFETQYF. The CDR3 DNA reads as TGTGCCAGCAGCATGACAGGGGGCTTTGAGACCCAGTACTTC.

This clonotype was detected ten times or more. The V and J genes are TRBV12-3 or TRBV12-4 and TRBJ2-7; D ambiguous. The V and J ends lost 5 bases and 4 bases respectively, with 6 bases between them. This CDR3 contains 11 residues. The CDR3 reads CASSPQYEQYF. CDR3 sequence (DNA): TGTGCCAGCAGTCCACAATACGAGCAGTACTTC.

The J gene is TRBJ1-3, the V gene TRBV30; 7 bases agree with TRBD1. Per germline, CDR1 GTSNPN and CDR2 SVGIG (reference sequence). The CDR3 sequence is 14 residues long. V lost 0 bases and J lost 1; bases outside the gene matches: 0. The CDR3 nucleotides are TGTGCCTGGAGTGTACAGGGGTCTGGAAACACCATATATTTT. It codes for CAWSVQGSGNTIYF.